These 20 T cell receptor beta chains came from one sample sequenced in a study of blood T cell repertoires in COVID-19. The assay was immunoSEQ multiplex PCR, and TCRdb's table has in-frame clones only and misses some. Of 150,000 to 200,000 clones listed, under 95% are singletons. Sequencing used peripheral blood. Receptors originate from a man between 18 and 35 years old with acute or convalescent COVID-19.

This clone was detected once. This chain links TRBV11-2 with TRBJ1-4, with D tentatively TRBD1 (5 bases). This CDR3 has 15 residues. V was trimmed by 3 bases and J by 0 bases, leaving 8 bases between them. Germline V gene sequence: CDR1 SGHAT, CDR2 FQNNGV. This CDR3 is CASSLTVATNEKLFF. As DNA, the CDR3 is TGTGCCAGCAGCTTGACAGTTGCAACTAATGAAAAACTGTTTTTT.

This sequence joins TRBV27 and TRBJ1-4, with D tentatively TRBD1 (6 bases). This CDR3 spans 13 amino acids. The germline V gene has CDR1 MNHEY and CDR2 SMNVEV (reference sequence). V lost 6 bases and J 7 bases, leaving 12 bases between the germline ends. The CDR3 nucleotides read TGTGCCAGCAGGGTGGGGGCCACTGAAAAACTGTTTTTT. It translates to CASRVGATEKLFF.

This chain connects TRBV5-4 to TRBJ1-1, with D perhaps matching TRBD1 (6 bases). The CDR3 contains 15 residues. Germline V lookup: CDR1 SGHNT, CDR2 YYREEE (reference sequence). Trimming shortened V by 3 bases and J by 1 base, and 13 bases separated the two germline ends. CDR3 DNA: TGTGCCAGCAGCTCCCAAGGGGGAAGGAACACTGAAGCTTTCTTT. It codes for CASSSQGGRNTEAFF.

Here the CDR3 DNA reads TGTGCCAGCAGCCAGTGGGACAGGGGCAACGAGCAGTACTTC. Protein product: CASSQWDRGNEQYF. This chain connects TRBV3-1 (or the pseudogene TRBV3-2) to TRBJ2-7, with 10 nucleotides matching TRBD1. The length of the CDR3 is 14 residues. V lost 3 bases to trimming and J lost 5 bases; unmatched junction nucleotides: 4. CDR1 and CDR2 from the germline V gene are LGHDT and YNNKEL (reference sequence).

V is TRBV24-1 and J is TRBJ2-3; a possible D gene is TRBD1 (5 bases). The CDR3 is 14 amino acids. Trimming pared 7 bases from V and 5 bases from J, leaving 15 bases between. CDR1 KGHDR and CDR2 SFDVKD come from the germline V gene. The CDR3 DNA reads TGTGCCACCAGCCAGACAGATGCACAAGATACGCAGTATTTT. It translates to CATSQTDAQDTQYF.

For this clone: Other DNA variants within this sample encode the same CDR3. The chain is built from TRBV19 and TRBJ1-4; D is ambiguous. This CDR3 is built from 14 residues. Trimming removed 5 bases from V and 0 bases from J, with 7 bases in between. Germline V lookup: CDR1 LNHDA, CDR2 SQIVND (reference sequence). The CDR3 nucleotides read TGTGCCAGTAGTCGAGAAGCAACTAATGAAAAACTGTTTTTT. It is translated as CASSREATNEKLFF.

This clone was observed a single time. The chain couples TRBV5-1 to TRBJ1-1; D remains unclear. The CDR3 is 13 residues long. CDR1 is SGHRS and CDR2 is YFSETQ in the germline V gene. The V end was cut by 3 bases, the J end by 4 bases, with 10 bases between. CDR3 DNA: TGCGCCAGCAGCTCGAGTCTGGTCACTGAAGCTTTCTTT. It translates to CASSSSLVTEAFF.

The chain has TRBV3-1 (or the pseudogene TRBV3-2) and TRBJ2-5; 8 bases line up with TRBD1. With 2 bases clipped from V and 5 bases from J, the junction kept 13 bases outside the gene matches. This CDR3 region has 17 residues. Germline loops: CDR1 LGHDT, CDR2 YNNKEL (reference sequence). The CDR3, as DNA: TGTGCCAGCAGCCAATCTAGGGGGCGACAGGGGCGGGAGACCCAGTACTTC. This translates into CASSQSRGRQGRETQYF.

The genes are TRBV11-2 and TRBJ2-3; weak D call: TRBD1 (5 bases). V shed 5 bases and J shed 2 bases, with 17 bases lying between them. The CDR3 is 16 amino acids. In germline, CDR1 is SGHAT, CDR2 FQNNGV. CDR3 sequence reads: CASSPVKGKFTDTQYF. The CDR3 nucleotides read TGTGCCAGCAGCCCGGTGAAGGGGAAGTTCACAGATACGCAGTATTTT.

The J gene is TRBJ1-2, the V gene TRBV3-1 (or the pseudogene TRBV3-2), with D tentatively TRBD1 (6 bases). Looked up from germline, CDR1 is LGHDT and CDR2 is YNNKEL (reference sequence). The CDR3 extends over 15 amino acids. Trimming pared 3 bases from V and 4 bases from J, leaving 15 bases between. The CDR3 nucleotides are TGTGCCAGCAGCCAGACCGGGACACCCGTCTATGGCTACACCTTC. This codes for CASSQTGTPVYGYTF.

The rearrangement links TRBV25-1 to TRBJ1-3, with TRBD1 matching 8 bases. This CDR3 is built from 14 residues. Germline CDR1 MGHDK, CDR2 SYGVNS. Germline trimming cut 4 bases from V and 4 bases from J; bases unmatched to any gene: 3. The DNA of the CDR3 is TGTGCCAGCAGTGCAGGGGGCGCGGGAAACACCATATATTTT. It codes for CASSAGGAGNTIYF.

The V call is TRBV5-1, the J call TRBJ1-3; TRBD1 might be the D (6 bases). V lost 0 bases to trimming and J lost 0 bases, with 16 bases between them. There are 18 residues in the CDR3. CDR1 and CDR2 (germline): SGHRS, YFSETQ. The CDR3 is CASSLGGPQGISGNTIYF. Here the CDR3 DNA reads TGCGCCAGCAGCTTGGGGGGCCCCCAGGGGATCTCTGGAAACACCATATATTTT. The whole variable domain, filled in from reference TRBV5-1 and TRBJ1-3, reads KAGVTQTPRYLIKTRGQQVTLSCSPISGHRSVSWYQQTPGQGLQFLFEYFSETQRNKGNFPGRFSGRQFSNSRSEMNVSTLELGDSALYLCASSLGGPQGISGNTIYFGEGSWLTVV.

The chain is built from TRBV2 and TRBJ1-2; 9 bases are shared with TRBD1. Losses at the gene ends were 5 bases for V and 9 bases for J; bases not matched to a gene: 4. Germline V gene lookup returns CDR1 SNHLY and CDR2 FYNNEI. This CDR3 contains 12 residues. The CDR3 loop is CASSSGQGSYTF. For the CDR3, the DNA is TGTGCCAGCAGTTCGGGACAGGGCAGCTACACCTTC.

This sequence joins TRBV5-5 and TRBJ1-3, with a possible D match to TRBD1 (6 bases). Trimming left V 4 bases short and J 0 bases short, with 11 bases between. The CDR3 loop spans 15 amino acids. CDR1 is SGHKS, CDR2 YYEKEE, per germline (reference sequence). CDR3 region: CASSRGQLSGNTIYF. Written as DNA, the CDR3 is TGTGCCAGCAGCCGCGGACAGCTCTCTGGAAACACCATATATTTT.

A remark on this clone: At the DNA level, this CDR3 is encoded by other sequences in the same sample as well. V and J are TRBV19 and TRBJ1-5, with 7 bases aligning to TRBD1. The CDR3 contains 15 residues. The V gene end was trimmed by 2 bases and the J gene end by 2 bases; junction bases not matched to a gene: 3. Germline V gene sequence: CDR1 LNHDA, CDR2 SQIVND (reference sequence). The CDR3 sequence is CASSIRGQGNQPQHF. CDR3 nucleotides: TGTGCCAGTAGTATACGAGGACAGGGCAATCAGCCCCAGCATTTT. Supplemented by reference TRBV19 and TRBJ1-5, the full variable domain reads DGGITQSPKYLFRKEGQNVTLSCEQNLNHDAMYWYRQDPGQGLRLIYYSQIVNDFQKGDIAEGYSVSREKKESFPLTVTSAQKNPTAFYLCASSIRGQGNQPQHFGDGTRLSIL.

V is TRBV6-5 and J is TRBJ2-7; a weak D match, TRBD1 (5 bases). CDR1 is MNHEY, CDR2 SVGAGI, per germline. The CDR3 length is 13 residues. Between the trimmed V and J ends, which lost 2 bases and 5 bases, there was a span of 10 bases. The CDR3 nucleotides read TGTGCCAGCAGTTACGCAGGGTGGGACGAGCAGTACTTC. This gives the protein CASSYAGWDEQYF.

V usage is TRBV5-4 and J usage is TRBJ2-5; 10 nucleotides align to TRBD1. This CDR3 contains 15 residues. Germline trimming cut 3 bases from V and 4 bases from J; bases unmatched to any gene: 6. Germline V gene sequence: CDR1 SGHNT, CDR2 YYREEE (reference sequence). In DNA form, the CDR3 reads TGTGCCAGCAGCTCAGACAGGGGGCTACGAGAGACCCAGTACTTC. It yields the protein CASSSDRGLRETQYF. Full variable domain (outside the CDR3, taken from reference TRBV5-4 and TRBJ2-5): ETGVTQSPTHLIKTRGQQVTLRCSSQSGHNTVSWYQQALGQGPQFIFQYYREEENGRGNFPPRFSGLQFPNYSSELNVNALELDDSALYLCASSSDRGLRETQYFGPGTRLLVL.

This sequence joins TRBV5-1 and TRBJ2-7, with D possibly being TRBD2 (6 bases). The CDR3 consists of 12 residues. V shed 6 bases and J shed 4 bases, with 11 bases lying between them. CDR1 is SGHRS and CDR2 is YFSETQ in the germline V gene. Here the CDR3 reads CASKGAGYEQYF. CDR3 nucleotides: TGCGCCAGCAAGGGCGCGGGGTACGAGCAGTACTTC.

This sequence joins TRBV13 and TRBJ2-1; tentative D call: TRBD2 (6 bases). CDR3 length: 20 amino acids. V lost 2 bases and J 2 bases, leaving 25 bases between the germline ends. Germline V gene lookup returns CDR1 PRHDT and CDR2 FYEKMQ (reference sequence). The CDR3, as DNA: TGTGCCAGCAGCTTAAGGGGCTGGGCGGGACCCCTGGGACCCTACAATGAGCAGTTCTTC. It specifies CASSLRGWAGPLGPYNEQFF. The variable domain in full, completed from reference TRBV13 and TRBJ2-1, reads AAGVIQSPRHLIKEKRETATLKCYPIPRHDTVYWYQQGPGQDPQFLISFYEKMQSDKGSIPDRFSAQQFSDYHSELNMSSLELGDSALYFCASSLRGWAGPLGPYNEQFFGPGTRLTVL.

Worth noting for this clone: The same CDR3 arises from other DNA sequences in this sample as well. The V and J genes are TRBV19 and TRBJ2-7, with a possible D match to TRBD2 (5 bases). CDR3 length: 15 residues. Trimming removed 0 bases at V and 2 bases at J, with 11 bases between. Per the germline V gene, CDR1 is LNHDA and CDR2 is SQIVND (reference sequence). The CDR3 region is CASSIESGLAYEQYF. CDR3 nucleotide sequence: TGTGCCAGTAGTATAGAAAGCGGACTCGCCTACGAGCAGTACTTC.